The clone carrying this T cell receptor beta chain appeared a few times. Its antigen is as yet unknown. This record belongs to a study of Graves' ophthalmopathy and Graves' hyperthyroidism. Broader study findings: Most thyroid clonotypes expanded beyond 0.001 frequency were also found in blood.

Presentation of ophthalmopathy in the donors involved moderate-to-severe activity, CAS ≥3, NOSPECS ≥4 and a duration under 3 months. The length of the CDR3 is 16 residues. The germline gives CDR1 MNHNS, CDR2 SASEGT. V lost 5 bases to trimming and J lost 2 bases; unmatched junction nucleotides: 8. TCR beta CDR3 regions were amplified from RNA transcripts. Amplification began with first-round RT-PCR using HTBI primers, then second-round multiplex PCR was performed. MiXCR was run by TCRdb on the multiplex PCR reads, yielding one entry per CDR3 protein. This sample yields 150,000 to 200,000 distinct CDR3 sequences, of which approximately 40% are seen a single time; roughly 8.9% belongs to the top ten.

This chain joins TRBV6-1 and TRBJ1-5, with 8 positions matching TRBD1. The TCR sequence derives from a young man with Graves' ophthalmopathy. The material sequenced was peripheral blood. Here the CDR3 DNA reads TGTGCCAGCAGTCAACCTACGACAGGGGGCAATCAGCCCCAGCATTTT. Translating it yields CASSQPTTGGNQPQHF.